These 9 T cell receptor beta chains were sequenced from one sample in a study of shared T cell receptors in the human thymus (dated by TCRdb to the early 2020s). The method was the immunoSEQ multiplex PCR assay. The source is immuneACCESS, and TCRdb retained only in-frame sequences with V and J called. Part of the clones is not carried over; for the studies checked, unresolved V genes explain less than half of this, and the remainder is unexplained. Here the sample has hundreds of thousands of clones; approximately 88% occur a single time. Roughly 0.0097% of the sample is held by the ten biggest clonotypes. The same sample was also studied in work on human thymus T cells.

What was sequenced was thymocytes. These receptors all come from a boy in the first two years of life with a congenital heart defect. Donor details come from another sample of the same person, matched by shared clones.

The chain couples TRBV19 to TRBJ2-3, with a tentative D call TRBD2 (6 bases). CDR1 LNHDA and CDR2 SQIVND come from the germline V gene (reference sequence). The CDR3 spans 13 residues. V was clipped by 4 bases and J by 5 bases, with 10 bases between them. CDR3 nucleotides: TGTGCCAGTAGTAGGAGGGGAGGAGATACGCAGTATTTT. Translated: CASSRRGGDTQYF.

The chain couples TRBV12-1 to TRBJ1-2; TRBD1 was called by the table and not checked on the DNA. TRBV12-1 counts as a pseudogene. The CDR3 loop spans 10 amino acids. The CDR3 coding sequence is TGTGCCAGCAGCGTACAGGGTGCTACCTTC. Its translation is CASSVQGATF.

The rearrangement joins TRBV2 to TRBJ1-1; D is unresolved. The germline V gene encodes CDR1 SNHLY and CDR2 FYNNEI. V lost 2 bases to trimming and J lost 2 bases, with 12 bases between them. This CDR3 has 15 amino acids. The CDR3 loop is CASSEKSDFNTEAFF. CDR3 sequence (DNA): TGTGCCAGCAGTGAAAAGTCGGACTTTAACACTGAAGCTTTCTTT.

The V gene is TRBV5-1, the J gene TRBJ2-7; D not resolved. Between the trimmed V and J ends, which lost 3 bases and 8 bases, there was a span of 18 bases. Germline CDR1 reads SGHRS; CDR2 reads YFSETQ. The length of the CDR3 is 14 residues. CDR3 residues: CASSSQLRESKQYF. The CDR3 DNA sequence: TGCGCCAGCAGCTCCCAACTGCGCGAATCGAAGCAGTACTTC.

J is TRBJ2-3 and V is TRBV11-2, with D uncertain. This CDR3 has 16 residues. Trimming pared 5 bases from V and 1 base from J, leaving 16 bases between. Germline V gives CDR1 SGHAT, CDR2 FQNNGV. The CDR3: CASSPYGSAGTDTQYF. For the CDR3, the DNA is TGTGCCAGCAGCCCTTACGGATCGGCGGGCACAGATACGCAGTATTTT.

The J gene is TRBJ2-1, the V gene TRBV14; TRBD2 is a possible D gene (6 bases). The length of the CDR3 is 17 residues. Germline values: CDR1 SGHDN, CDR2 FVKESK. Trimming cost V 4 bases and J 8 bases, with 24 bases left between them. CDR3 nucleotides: TGTGCCAGCAGCCCTGGGGGGAGGCCCCCCACCAGGGATGAGCAGTTCTTC. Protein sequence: CASSPGGRPPTRDEQFF.

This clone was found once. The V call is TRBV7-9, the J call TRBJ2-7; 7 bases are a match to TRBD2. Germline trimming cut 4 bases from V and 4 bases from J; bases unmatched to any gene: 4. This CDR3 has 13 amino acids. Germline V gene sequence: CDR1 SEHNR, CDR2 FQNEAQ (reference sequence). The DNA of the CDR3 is TGTGCCAGCAGCTCCCCCGGGGGGTACGAGCAGTACTTC. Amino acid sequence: CASSSPGGYEQYF.

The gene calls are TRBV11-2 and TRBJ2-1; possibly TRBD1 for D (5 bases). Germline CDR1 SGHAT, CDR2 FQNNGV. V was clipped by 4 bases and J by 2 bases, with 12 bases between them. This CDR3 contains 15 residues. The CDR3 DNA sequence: TGTGCCAGCAGCTCGCAGGGCGGCCCCTACAATGAGCAGTTCTTC. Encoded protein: CASSSQGGPYNEQFF.

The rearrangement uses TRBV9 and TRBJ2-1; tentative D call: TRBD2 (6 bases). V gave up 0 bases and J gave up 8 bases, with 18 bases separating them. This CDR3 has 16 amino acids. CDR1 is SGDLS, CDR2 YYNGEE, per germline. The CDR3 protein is CASSVGVGLLFDEQFF. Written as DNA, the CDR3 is TGTGCCAGCAGCGTAGGTGTTGGACTATTGTTTGATGAGCAGTTCTTC.